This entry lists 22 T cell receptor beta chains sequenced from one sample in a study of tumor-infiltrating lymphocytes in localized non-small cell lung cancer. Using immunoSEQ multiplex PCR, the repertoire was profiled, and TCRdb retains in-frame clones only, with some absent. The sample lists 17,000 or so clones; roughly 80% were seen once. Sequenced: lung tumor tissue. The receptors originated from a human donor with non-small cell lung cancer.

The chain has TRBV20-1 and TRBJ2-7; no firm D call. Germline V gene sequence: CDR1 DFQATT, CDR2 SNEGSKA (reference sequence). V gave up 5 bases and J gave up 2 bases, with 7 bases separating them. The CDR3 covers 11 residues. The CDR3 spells CSAGVAYEQYF. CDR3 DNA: TGCAGTGCTGGGGTCGCCTACGAGCAGTACTTC.

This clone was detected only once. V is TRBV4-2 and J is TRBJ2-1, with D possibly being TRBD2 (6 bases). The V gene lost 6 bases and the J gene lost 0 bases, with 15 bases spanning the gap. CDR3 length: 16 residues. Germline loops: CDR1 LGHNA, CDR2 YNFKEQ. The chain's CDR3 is CASSRDFLSSYNEQFF. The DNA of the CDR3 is TGTGCCAGCAGTCGGGACTTTCTAAGCTCCTACAATGAGCAGTTCTTC.

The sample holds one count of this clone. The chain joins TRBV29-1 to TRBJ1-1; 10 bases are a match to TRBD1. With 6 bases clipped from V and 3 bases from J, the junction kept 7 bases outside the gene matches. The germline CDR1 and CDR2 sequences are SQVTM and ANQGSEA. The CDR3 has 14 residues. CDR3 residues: CSVKDRGVDTEAFF. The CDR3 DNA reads TGCAGCGTCAAGGACAGGGGGGTTGACACTGAAGCTTTCTTT.

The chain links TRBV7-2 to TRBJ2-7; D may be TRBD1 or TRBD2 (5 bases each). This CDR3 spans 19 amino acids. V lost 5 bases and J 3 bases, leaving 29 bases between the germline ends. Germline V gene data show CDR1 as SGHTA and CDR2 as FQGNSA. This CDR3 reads CASSPGRTGNSPTSYEQYF. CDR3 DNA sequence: TGTGCCAGCAGCCCGGGACGCACGGGGAACTCTCCTACGAGCTACGAGCAGTACTTC.

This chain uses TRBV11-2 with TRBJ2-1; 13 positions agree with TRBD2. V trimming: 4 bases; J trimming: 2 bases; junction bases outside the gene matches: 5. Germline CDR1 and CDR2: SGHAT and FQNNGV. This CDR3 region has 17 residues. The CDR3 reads CASSSRTSGSPYNEQFF. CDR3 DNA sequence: TGTGCCAGCAGCTCCCGGACTAGCGGGAGCCCCTACAATGAGCAGTTCTTC.

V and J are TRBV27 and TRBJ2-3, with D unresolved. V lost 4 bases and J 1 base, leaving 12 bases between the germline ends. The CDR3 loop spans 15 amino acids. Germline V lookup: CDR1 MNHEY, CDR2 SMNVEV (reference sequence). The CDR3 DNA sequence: TGTGCCAGCAGTTCGTGGGATGAAGGCACAGATACGCAGTATTTT. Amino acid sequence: CASSSWDEGTDTQYF.

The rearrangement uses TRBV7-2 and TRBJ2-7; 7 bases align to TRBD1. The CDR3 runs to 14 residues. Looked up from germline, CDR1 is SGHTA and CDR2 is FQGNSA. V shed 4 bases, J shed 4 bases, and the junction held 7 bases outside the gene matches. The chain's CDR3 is CASSSYRGSYEQYF. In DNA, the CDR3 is TGTGCCAGCAGCTCTTACAGGGGATCGTACGAGCAGTACTTC.

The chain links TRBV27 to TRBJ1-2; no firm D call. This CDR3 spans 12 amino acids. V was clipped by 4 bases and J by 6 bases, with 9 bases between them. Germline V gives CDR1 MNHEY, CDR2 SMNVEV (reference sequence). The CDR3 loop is CASSSPWHGYTF. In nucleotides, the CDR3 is TGTGCCAGCAGTTCACCCTGGCATGGCTACACCTTC.

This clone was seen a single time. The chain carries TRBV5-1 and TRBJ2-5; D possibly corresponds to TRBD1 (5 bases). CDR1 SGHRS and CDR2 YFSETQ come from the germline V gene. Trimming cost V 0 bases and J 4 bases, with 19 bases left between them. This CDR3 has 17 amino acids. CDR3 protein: CASSLALDSSQAETQYF. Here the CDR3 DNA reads TGCGCCAGCAGCTTGGCCCTCGACAGTTCCCAAGCAGAGACCCAGTACTTC.

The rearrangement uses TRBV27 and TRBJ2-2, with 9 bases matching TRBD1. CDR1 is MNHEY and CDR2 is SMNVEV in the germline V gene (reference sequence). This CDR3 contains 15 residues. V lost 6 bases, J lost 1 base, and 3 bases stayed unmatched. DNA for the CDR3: TGTGCCAGCAGCCCGGGACAGGGGAACACCGGGGAGCTGTTTTTT. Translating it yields CASSPGQGNTGELFF.

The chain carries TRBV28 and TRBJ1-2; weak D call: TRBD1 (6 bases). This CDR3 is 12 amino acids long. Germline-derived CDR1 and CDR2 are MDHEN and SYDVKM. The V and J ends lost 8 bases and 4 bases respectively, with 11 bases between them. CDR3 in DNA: TGTGCCAGCCAGGGGACTGGCTATGGCTACACCTTC. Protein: CASQGTGYGYTF.

The CDR3 coding sequence is TGCAGCGTTGAGGTTGGGGGACCGAACACTGAAGCTTTCTTT. Residues: CSVEVGGPNTEAFF. The V call is TRBV29-1, the J call TRBJ1-1; D may be TRBD1 (5 bases). V shed 3 bases and J shed 1 base, with 12 bases lying between them. Looked up from germline, CDR1 is SQVTM and CDR2 is ANQGSEA. This CDR3 has 14 amino acids.

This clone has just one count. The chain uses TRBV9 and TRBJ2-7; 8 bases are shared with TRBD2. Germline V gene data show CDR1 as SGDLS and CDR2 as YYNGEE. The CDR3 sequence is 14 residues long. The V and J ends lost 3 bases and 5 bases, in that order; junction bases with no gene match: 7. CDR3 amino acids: CASSARTSFHEQYF. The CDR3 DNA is TGTGCCAGCAGCGCTCGGACTAGCTTCCACGAGCAGTACTTC.

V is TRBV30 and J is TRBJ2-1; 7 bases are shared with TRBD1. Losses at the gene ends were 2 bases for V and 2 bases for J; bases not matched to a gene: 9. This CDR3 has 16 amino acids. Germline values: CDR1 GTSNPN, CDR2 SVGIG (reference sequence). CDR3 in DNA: TGTGCCTGGAGTATCGGGACAGACCTTCCCTACAATGAGCAGTTCTTC. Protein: CAWSIGTDLPYNEQFF.

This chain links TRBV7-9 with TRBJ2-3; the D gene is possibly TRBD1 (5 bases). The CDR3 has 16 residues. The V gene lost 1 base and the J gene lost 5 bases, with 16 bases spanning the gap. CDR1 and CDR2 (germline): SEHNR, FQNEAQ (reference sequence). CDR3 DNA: TGTGCCAGCAGCTTAGATAGGACGGGCCAGGGAGATACGCAGTATTTT. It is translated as CASSLDRTGQGDTQYF.

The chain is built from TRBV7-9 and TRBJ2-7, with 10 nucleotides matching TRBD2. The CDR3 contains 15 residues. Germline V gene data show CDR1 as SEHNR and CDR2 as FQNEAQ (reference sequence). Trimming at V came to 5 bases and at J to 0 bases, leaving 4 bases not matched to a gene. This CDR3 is CASSRLAGRSYEQYF. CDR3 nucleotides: TGTGCCAGCAGCCGACTAGCGGGTCGCTCCTACGAGCAGTACTTC.

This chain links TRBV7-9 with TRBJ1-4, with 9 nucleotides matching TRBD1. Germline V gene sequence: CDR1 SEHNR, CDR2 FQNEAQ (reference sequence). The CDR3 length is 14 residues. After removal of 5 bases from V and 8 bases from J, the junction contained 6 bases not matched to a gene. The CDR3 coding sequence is TGTGCCAGCAGCCCCGGACAGGGGAGAGAAAAACTGTTTTTT. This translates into CASSPGQGREKLFF.

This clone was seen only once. The CDR3 protein is CASSRLAARETQYF. DNA of the CDR3: TGTGCCAGCAGTAGACTAGCGGCTCGGGAGACCCAGTACTTC. J is TRBJ2-5 and V is TRBV6-5; 9 bases agree with TRBD2. The V and J ends lost 5 bases and 5 bases, in that order; junction bases with no gene match: 6. From germline, CDR1 is MNHEY and CDR2 SVGAGI. There are 14 residues in the CDR3.

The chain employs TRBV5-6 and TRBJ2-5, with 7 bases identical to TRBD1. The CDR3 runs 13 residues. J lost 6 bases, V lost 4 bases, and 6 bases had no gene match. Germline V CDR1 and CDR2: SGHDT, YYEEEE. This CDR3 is CASSLRQGKTQYF. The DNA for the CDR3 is TGTGCCAGCAGCCTAAGACAGGGAAAGACCCAGTACTTC.

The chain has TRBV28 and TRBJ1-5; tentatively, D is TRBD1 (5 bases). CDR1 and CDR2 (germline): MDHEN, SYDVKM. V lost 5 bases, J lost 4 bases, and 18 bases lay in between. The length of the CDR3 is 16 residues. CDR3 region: CASSPTGGVGNQPQHF. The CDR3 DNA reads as TGTGCCAGCAGTCCCACGGGGGGGGTAGGAAATCAGCCCCAGCATTTT. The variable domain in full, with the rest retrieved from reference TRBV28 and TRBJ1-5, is DVKVTQSSRYLVKRTGEKVFLECVQDMDHENMFWYRQDPGLGLRLIYFSYDVKMKEKGDIPEGYSVSREKKERFSLILESASTNQTSMYLCASSPTGGVGNQPQHFGDGTRLSIL.

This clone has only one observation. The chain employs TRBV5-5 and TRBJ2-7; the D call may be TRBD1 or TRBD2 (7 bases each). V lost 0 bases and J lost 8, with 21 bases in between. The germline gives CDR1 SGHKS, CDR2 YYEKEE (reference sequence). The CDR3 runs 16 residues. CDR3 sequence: CASSLVVRGGGDKQYF. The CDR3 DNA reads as TGTGCCAGCAGCTTGGTTGTCAGGGGGGGAGGAGATAAGCAGTACTTC.

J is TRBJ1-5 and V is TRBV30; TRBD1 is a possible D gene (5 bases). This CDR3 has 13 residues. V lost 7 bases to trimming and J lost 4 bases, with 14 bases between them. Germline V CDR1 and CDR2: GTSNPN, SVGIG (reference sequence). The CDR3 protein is CAFGGGWNQPQHF. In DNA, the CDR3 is TGTGCCTTCGGGGGGGGGTGGAATCAGCCCCAGCATTTT. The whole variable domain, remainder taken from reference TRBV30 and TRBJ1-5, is SQTIHQWPATLVQPVGSPLSLECTVEGTSNPNLYWYRQAAGRGLQLLFYSVGIGQISSEVPQNLSASRPQDRQFILSSKKLLLSDSGFYLCAFGGGWNQPQHFGDGTRLSIL.